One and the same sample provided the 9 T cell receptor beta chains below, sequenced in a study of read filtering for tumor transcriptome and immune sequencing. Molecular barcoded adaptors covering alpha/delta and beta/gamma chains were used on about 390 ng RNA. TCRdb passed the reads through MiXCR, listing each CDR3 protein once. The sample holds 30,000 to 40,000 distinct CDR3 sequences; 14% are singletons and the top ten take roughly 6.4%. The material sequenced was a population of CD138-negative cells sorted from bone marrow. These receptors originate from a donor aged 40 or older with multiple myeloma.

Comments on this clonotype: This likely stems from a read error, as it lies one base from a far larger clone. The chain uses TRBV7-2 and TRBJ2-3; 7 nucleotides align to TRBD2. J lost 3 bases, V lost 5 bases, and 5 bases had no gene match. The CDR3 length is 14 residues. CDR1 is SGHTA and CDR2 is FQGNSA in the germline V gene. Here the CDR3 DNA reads TGTGCCAGCAGCCAAGCGGGAAGGACAGATACGCAGTATTTT. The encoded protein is CASSQAGRTDTQYF.

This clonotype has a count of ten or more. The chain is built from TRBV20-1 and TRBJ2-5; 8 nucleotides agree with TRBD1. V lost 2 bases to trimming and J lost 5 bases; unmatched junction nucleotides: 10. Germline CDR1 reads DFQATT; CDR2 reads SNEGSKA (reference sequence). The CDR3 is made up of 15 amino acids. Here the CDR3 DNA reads TGCAGTGCTAGATTACCGAAGACAGGGGTTGAGACCCAGTACTTC. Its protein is CSARLPKTGVETQYF.

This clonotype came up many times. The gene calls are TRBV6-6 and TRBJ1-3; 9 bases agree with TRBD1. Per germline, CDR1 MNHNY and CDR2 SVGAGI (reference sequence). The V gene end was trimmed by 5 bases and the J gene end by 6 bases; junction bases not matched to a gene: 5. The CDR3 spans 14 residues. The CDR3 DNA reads TGTGCCAGCAGTGACTACAGGGGGCAAAACACCATATATTTT. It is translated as CASSDYRGQNTIYF.

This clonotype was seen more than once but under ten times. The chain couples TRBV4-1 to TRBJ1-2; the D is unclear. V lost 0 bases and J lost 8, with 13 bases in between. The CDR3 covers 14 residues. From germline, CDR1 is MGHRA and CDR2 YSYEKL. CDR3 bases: TGCGCCAGCAGCCAAGATACCGGGATTCAGGGCTACACCTTC. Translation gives CASSQDTGIQGYTF.

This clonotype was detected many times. In DNA, the CDR3 is TGTGCCAGCAGCCCGGGACAGGGGACCCAAGAGACCCAGTACTTC. Translated, it gives CASSPGQGTQETQYF. The rearrangement links TRBV5-5 to TRBJ2-5, with 10 positions matching TRBD1. The CDR3 contains 15 residues. The V gene's germline CDR1 is SGHKS and CDR2 YYEKEE (reference sequence). V shed 4 bases, J shed 1 base, and the junction held 4 bases outside the gene matches. Full variable domain (remainder filled in from reference TRBV5-5 and TRBJ2-5): DAGVTQSPTHLIKTRGQQVTLRCSPISGHKSVSWYQQVLGQGPQFIFQYYEKEERGRGNFPDRFSARQFPNYSSELNVNALLLGDSALYLCASSPGQGTQETQYFGPGTRLLVL.

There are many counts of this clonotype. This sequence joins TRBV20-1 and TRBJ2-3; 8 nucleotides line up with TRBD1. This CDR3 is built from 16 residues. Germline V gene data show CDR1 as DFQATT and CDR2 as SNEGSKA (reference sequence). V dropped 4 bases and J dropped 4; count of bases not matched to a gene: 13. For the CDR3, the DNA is TGCAGTGCTACTTGGAGTTTACAGGGGGGCCCAGATACGCAGTATTTT. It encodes CSATWSLQGGPDTQYF.

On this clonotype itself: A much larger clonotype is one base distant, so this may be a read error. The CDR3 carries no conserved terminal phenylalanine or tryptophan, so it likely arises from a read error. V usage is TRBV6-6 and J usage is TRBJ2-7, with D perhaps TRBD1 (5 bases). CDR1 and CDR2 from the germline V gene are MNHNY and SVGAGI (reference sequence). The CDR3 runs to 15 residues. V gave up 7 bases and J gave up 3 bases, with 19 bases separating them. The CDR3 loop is CASNPENWGGYEQYS. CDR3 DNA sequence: TGTGCCAGCAACCCTGAAAACTGGGGCGGCTACGAGCAGTACTCC.

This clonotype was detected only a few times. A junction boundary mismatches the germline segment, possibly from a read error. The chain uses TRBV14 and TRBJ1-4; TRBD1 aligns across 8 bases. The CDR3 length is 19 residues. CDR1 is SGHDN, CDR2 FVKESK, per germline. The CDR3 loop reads CASSQESRTGKFANGKLFF. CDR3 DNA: TGTGCCAGCAGCCAAGAATCAAGGACAGGGAAGTTTGCTAATGGAAAACTGTTTTTT.

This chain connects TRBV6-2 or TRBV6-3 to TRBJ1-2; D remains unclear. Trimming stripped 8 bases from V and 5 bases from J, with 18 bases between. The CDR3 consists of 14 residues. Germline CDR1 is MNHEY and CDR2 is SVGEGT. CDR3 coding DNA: TGTGCCAGCGGCAACCCTAGTCCGCGTTATGGCTACACCTTC. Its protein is CASGNPSPRYGYTF.